The 3 T cell receptor beta chains below come from one sample, sequenced in a study of monozygotic twins with inflammatory bowel disease. TCRdb re-called the 5' RACE reads and gives one entry per CDR3 protein, without DNA. Here the sample table reports 300,000 to 350,000 distinct CDR3 sequences. The sample comprised blood. These receptors originate from a human donor with ulcerative colitis or Crohn's disease, or a healthy co-twin of an affected twin (not recorded which).

The J gene is TRBJ2-2, the V gene TRBV10-2; there is no DNA to check the TCRdb D call of TRBD1. The CDR3 is made up of 16 amino acids. The germline V gene encodes CDR1 WSHSY and CDR2 SAAADI. CDR3 sequence reads: CASIVFGQGGTGELFF.

This chain connects TRBV10-3 to TRBJ1-1; TCRdb's D call of TRBD1 is untestable without DNA. This CDR3 is built from 12 residues. CDR1 ENHRY and CDR2 SYGVKD come from the germline V gene. The chain's CDR3 is CAISEGGTEAFF.

J is TRBJ2-2 and V is TRBV7-2. Looked up from germline, CDR1 is SGHTA and CDR2 is FQGNSA. The CDR3 is 14 residues long. The CDR3 is CASSLLVNTGELFF.